The clone carrying this T cell receptor beta chain was detected many times. Its antigen remains unknown. This entry comes from a study of neurological immune-mediated disorders. This CDR3 is built from 16 residues. Trimming removed 8 bases at V and 1 base at J, with 15 bases between. Study-wide results and limits: Patients with HTLV-1-associated myelopathy showed the most TCR clonal expansion. Those with multiple sclerosis showed the least, falling below healthy controls.

5'RACE with 10-nucleotide random UMIs produced the cDNA. MiXCR, applied by TCRdb to the 5' RACE reads, yields one record per CDR3 protein. The sample has 20,000 to 30,000 distinct CDR3 sequences, 10% to 15% seen once. Sequenced input: PBMCs. This clonotype was obtained from a woman aged 55-75 years with HTLV-1-associated myelopathy (HAM/TSP). The chain couples TRBV12-3 or TRBV12-4 to TRBJ2-6, with a weak D call TRBD2 (6 bases). The CDR3 loop is CASAGTAYSGANVLTF. CDR3 DNA sequence: TGTGCCAGCGCCGGGACTGCCTATTCTGGGGCCAACGTCCTGACTTTC.